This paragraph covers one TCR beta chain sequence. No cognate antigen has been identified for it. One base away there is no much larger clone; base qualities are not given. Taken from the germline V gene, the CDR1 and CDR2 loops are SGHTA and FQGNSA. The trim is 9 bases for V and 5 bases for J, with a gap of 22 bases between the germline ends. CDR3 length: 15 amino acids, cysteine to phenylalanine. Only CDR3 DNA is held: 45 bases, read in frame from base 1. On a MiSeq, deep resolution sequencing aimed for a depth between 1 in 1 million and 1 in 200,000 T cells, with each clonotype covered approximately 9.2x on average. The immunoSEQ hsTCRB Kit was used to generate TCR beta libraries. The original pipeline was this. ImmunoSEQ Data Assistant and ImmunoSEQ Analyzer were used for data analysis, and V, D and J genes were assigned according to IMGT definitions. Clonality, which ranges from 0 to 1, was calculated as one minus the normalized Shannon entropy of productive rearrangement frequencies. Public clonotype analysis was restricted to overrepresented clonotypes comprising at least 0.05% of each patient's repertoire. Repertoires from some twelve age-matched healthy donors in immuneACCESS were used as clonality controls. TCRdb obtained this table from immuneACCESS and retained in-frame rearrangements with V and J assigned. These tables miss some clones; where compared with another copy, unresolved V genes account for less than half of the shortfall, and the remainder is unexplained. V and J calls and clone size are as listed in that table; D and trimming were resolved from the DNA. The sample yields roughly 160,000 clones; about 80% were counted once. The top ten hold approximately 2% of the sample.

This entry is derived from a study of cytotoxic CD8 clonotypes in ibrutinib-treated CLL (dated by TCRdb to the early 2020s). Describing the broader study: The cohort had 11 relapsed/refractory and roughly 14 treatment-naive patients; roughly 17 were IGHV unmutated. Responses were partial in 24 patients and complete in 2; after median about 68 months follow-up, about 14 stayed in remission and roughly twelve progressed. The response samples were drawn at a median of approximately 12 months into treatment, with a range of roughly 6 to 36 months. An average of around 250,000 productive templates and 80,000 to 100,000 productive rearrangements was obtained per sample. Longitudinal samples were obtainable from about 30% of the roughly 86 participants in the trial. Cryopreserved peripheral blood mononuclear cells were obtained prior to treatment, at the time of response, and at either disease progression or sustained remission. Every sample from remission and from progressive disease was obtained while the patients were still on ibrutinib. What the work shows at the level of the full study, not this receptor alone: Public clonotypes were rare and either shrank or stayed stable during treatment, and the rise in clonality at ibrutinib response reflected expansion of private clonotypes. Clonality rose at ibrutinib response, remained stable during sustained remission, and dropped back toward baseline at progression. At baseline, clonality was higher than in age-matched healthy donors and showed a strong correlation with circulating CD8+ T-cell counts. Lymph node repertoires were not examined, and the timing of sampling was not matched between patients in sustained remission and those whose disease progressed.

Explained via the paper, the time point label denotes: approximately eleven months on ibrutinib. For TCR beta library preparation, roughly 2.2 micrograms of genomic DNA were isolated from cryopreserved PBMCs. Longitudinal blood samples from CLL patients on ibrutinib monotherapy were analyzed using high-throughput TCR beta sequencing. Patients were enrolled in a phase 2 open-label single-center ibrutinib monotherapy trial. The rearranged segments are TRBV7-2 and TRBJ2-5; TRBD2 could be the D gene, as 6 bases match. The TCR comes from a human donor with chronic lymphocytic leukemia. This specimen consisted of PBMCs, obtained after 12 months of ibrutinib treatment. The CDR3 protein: CASRPRGSRAETQYF. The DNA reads TGTGCCAGTCGCCCGCGGGGTTCAAGAGCGGAGACCCAGTACTTC.